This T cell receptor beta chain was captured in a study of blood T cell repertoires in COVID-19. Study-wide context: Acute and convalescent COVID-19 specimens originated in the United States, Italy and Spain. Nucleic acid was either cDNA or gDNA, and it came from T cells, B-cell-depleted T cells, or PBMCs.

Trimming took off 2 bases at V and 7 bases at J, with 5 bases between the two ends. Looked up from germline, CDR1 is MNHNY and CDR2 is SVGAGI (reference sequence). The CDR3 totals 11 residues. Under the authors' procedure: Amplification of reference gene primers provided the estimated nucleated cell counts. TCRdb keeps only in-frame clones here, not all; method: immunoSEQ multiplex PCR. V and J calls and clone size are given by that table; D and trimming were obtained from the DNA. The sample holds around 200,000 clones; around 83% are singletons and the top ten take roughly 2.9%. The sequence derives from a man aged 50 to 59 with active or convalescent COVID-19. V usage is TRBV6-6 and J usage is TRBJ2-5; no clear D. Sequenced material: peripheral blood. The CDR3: CASSYMATQYF. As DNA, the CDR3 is TGTGCCAGCAGTTACATGGCGACCCAGTACTTC.